Only a few counts were recorded for the clone carrying this TCR beta chain. Its antigen is still unknown. Germline CDR1 is LNHDA and CDR2 is SQIVND (reference sequence). CDR3 length equals 13 residues. The ends were cut back, 10 bases at V and 4 bases at J, with 11 bases in the middle. The data were obtained in a study of cytomegalovirus exposure and HLA in healthy donors. The overall study: The 110 or so validation repertoires used a platform that matched the one used for the 600 to 750 first-cohort repertoires, as a later analysis reported. Study-level results: The classifier, whose performance was assessed in both the original and validation cohorts, reportedly diagnosed cytomegalovirus status with high specificity and sensitivity. The tendency of first-cohort TCR clusters to co-occur in the roughly 110 validation repertoires emerged from a later analysis.

Measured with immunoSEQ multiplex PCR; TCRdb has only the in-frame clones, and not every one. The repertoire has over 150,000 clones, under 95% of them found once; the top ten carry around 2.7%. The sequence was collected from a woman aged 18-29 years in good health and CMV-seropositive. Sequencing was done on a sample of PBMCs. The chain is built from TRBV19 and TRBJ2-6; D possibly corresponds to TRBD1 (6 bases). The CDR3 DNA reads TGTGCCACCAGGGACATAGGGGCCAACGTCCTGACTTTC. Translating gives CATRDIGANVLTF.